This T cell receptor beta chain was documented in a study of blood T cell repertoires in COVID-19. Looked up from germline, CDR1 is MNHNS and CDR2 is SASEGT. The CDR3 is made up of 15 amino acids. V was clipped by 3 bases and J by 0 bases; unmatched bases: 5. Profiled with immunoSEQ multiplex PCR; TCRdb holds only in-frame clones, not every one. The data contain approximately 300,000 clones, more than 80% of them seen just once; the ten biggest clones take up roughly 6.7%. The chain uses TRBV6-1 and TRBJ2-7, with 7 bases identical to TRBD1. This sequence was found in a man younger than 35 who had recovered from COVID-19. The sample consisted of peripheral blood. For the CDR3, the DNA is TGTGCCAGCAGTGATGGGACAGCCTTCTCCTACGAGCAGTACTTC. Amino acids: CASSDGTAFSYEQYF.